This T cell receptor (beta chain) was sequenced during a study of shared T cell receptors in the human thymus (dated by TCRdb to about 2021). Study-wide context: The study examined how the human thymus generates shared, self-reactive T-cell receptor alpha chains.

Libraries were built with the immunoSEQ multiplex PCR assay. TCRdb stores this immuneACCESS table with in-frame sequences only. Part of the clones is absent; in the studies checked, under half of the shortfall reflects unresolved V genes, and no reason is known for the rest. The sample table records almost 550,000 clones; 75% to 80% of these occur just once. The ten largest clones take up 0.013% of the sample. Notes on this clone: No cognate antigen has been identified for it. Within one base of it there is no much larger clone, and no base qualities were kept.

V is shortened by 0 bases, J by 1 base, and the region joining them spans 7 bases. Sequences SGHVS (CDR1) and FQNEAQ (CDR2) are obtained from the germline V gene. The CDR3 runs 14 residues from the cysteine to the phenylalanine. This entry keeps only the CDR3 DNA: 42 bases, framed from base 1. In addition, the sample was reused for a study of human thymus T cells. As described in the second report: Donors were immunologically healthy infants undergoing open corrective cardiac surgery for congenital heart defects in Finland. Thymus tissue was collected as surgical resects that were removed during corrective cardiac surgery. Biased V and J gene segment usage appeared to be present in both thymic and peripheral blood repertoires. The related research reported highly overlapping thymic TCR repertoires among unrelated individuals. The study characterized TCR alpha and beta repertoires from about 8 infant thymus samples and a few related peripheral blood samples. The cohort included about 6 male and two female infants, with donor ages spanning 7 to 244 days. Thymocytes were freed from the tissue by mechanical means and kept at -70 degrees C as pellets of about 8.5-34 million cells. Genomic DNA was extracted from frozen cell pellets with a QIAsymphony instrument. The immunoSEQ multiplex PCR assay was used to amplify the TCRB and TCRAD loci from a standardized quantity of quality-controlled genomic DNA. The amplicons spanned the V(D)J region and were long enough to cover the CDR3 and allow V and J genes to be identified. The commercial immunoSEQ service was used to sequence amplicons on an Illumina platform. Primer bias and sequencing errors were corrected as previously described, and TCRAD and TCRB definitions were based on the IMGT database. The repertoires were analysed using immunoSEQ Analyzer 3.0 and VDJTools for basic statistics, V/J segment usage, diversity estimates, rarefaction and pairwise overlap. Chao1, ChaoE, Efron-Thisted, Shannon and inverse Simpson indices were used to estimate diversity, which was also estimated on datasets down-sampled to the smallest sample. Repertoire overlap was assessed by strict matching of CDR3 nucleotide sequence, V gene and J gene, and clustering was done by Jaccard-based multidimensional scaling. On average, thymus samples yielded some 810,000 unique TCRB clonotypes, whereas blood samples yielded about 84,000.

In this chain, TRBV7-8 is recombined with TRBJ2-7; no D gene can be assigned with confidence. The sequence was obtained from a boy in the first two years of life with a congenital heart defect. Donor details come from another sample of the same person, matched by shared clones. The source material was thymocytes. The DNA sequence is TGTGCCAGCAGCTTAGCGGGCAGTTCCTACGAGCAGTACTTC. Its amino acids are CASSLAGSSYEQYF.